This record covers a single T cell receptor beta chain. The germline V gene encodes CDR1 SGHTA and CDR2 FQGNSA. With 1 base clipped from V and 0 bases from J, the junction kept 9 bases outside the gene matches. The CDR3 length is 18 residues. This entry is derived from a study of T cells in Graves' hyperthyroidism and ophthalmopathy. TCR beta CDR3 region amplification was performed from RNA transcripts. TCR CDR3 underwent first-round RT-PCR with the HTBI primer set. TCRdb itself ran the multiplex PCR reads through MiXCR, one entry per CDR3 protein. The data contain approximately 700,000 distinct CDR3 sequences, 45% of them singletons.

V and J are TRBV7-2 and TRBJ1-2, with 9 nucleotides matching TRBD1. Input material: peripheral blood or thyroid tissue (not recorded which). The TCR was taken from an adult man with Graves' disease, either hyperthyroidism or ophthalmopathy (not recorded which). The CDR3: CASSLVSSGTGSNYGYTF. For the CDR3, the DNA is TGTGCCAGCAGCTTAGTTTCCTCCGGGACAGGGTCTAACTATGGCTACACCTTC.